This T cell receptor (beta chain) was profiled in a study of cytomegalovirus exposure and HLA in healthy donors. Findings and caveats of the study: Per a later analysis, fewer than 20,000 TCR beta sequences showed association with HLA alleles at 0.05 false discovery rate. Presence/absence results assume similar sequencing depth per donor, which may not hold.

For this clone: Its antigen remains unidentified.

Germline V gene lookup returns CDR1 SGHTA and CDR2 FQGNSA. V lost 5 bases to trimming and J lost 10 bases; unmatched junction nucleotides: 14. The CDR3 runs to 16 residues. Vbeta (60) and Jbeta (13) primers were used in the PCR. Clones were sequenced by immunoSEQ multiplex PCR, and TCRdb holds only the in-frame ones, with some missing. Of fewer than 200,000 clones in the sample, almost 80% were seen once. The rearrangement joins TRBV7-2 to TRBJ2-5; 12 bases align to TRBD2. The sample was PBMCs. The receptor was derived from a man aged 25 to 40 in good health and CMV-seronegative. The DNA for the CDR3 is TGTGCCAGCAGCCCCCAAGCGGGGCTAGCGGGAGGGAGCCAGTACTTC. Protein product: CASSPQAGLAGGSQYF.